The 18 T cell receptor beta chains in this list originate from one sample, sequenced in a study of T cell changes during pregnancy in multiple sclerosis. The protocol was immunoSEQ multiplex PCR, while the TCRdb copy is restricted to in-frame clones and leaves out a portion. The sample lists some 60,000 clones, 93% seen once, with about 1.7% in the top ten. Sequencing used peripheral blood, obtained after pregnancy. All receptors come from a female donor with multiple sclerosis, enrolled in a pregnancy study.

The rearrangement links TRBV13 to TRBJ2-1; 8 nucleotides agree with TRBD2. Germline CDR1 and CDR2: PRHDT and FYEKMQ (reference sequence). V shed 2 bases and J 0 bases; nucleotides not matched to a gene: 6. This CDR3 is 17 amino acids long. The chain's CDR3 is CASSLSSGTPSYNEQFF. The CDR3 DNA reads as TGTGCCAGCAGCTTAAGTAGCGGGACACCCTCCTACAATGAGCAGTTCTTC.

The gene calls are TRBV7-2 and TRBJ2-5; D perhaps matches TRBD2 (5 bases). V lost 5 bases and J 2 bases, leaving 15 bases between the germline ends. CDR3 length: 15 residues. The germline V gene encodes CDR1 SGHTA and CDR2 FQGNSA. The CDR3 spells CASSRVVSAQETQYF. The CDR3 nucleotides are TGTGCCAGCAGCCGCGTTGTTAGCGCGCAAGAGACCCAGTACTTC.

The rearrangement joins TRBV7-2 to TRBJ2-2, with a tentative D call TRBD1 (5 bases). This CDR3 has 15 amino acids. CDR1 is SGHTA and CDR2 is FQGNSA in the germline V gene. The ends were cut back, 1 base at V and 0 bases at J, with 6 bases in the middle. The CDR3 spells CASSLDRSNTGELFF. As DNA, the CDR3 is TGTGCCAGCAGCTTAGACAGGTCGAACACCGGGGAGCTGTTTTTT.

Points on this clone: Compared with germline, one end of the junction differs, possibly owing to a read error. The chain couples TRBV7-7 to TRBJ2-1; 10 nucleotides match TRBD2. There are 13 residues in the CDR3. Germline CDR1 reads SSHAT; CDR2 reads FNYEAQ (reference sequence). Here the CDR3 DNA reads TGTGCTAGCAGCTTAGTAGCGGGAGGTGAGCAGTTCTTC. This codes for CASSLVAGGEQFF.

The J gene is TRBJ2-1, the V gene TRBV7-9, with D possibly TRBD1 on 5 matching bases. Trimming removed 4 bases from V and 1 base from J, with 11 bases in between. The CDR3 consists of 15 residues. CDR1 is SEHNR, CDR2 FQNEAQ, per germline (reference sequence). Here the CDR3 DNA reads TGTGCCAGCAGCTCGGACAAGGATTCCTACAATGAGCAGTTCTTC. Protein: CASSSDKDSYNEQFF.

The chain couples TRBV19 to TRBJ2-7, with 12 nucleotides matching TRBD1. J lost 3 bases, V lost 5 bases, and 5 bases had no gene match. CDR1 and CDR2 from the germline V gene are LNHDA and SQIVND (reference sequence). This CDR3 comprises 15 residues. CDR3 nucleotides: TGTGCCAGTAGTGTGGGGACAGGGGGCTACTACGAGCAGTACTTC. This sequence encodes CASSVGTGGYYEQYF.

This chain joins TRBV5-4 and TRBJ1-2; D may be TRBD1 (6 bases). Deletions cut 3 bases from V and 5 bases from J, with 17 bases between. The CDR3 sequence is 15 residues long. From germline, CDR1 is SGHNT and CDR2 YYREEE (reference sequence). CDR3 nucleotides: TGTGCCAGCAGCTCGCCGGGGGGGCAAGGATATGGCTACACCTTC. This gives the protein CASSSPGGQGYGYTF.

The CDR3 DNA is TGTGCCAGCAGTTTAGGAGCGCCCCTCTCCTACGAGCAGTACTTC. This gives the protein CASSLGAPLSYEQYF. The rearrangement links TRBV27 to TRBJ2-7; no clear D gene. Looked up from germline, CDR1 is MNHEY and CDR2 is SMNVEV (reference sequence). This CDR3 is built from 15 residues. V lost 2 bases and J lost 0, with 11 bases in between.

The V and J genes are TRBV11-3 and TRBJ2-1; no clear D. The CDR3 covers 16 residues. Germline values: CDR1 SGHNT, CDR2 YENEEA. V was pared by 6 bases and J by 6 bases, with 21 bases between. CDR3 amino acids: CASRPPGRSGANEQFF. The CDR3 coding sequence is TGTGCCAGCAGACCCCCCGGCCGATCAGGTGCCAATGAGCAGTTCTTC.

The CDR3: CASSIRDRSNQPQHF. The DNA of the CDR3 is TGTGCCAGCAGCATCCGGGACAGGTCCAATCAGCCCCAGCATTTT. The chain is built from TRBV5-6 and TRBJ1-5, with 8 positions matching TRBD1. V gave up 4 bases and J gave up 3 bases; unmatched junction bases: 6. Germline loops: CDR1 SGHDT, CDR2 YYEEEE. The CDR3 length is 15 residues.

The chain joins TRBV6-6 to TRBJ2-7; maybe TRBD1 (6 bases). In germline, CDR1 is MNHNY, CDR2 SVGAGI (reference sequence). Trimming left V 8 bases short and J 1 base short, with 15 bases between. This CDR3 comprises 14 residues. Here the CDR3 DNA reads TGTGCCAGCCTCCGGGACATTGATTCCTACGAGCAGTACTTC. Translation gives CASLRDIDSYEQYF.

The chain has TRBV16 and TRBJ1-1; D is unresolved. The germline V gene encodes CDR1 KGHSY and CDR2 FQNENV. V was cut by 1 base and J by 1 base, with 10 bases left in between. This CDR3 spans 15 amino acids. Here the CDR3 DNA reads TGTGCCAGCAGCCAATTGTGGGCAACGAACACTGAAGCTTTCTTT. Translation: CASSQLWATNTEAFF.

The chain recombines TRBV28 with TRBJ1-2; D unresolved. Germline V gives CDR1 MDHEN, CDR2 SYDVKM. V dropped 4 bases and J dropped 5 bases, with 11 bases sitting between them. The CDR3 is 13 residues long. For the CDR3, the DNA is TGTGCCAGCAGTTGGTCCGGGGATTATGGCTACACCTTC. It codes for CASSWSGDYGYTF.

The CDR3 region has the DNA TGTGCCAGCCGCTACCGTATGAACACTGAAGCTTTCTTT. This translates into CASRYRMNTEAFF. This chain connects TRBV2 to TRBJ1-1; the D is unclear. This CDR3 has 13 residues. The V end lost 8 bases, the J end lost 0 bases, and 10 bases lay between the germline ends. In germline, CDR1 is SNHLY, CDR2 FYNNEI.

V is TRBV11-2 and J is TRBJ2-5; a weak D match, TRBD2 (6 bases). The CDR3 runs to 14 residues. Between the trimmed V and J ends, which lost 1 base and 1 base, there was a span of 7 bases. In germline, CDR1 is SGHAT, CDR2 FQNNGV. CDR3 nucleotide sequence: TGTGCCAGCAGCTTAGGGAGGGCCCAAGAGACCCAGTACTTC. It encodes CASSLGRAQETQYF.

The chain links TRBV20-1 to TRBJ2-5; the D is unclear. There are 11 residues in the CDR3. V lost 5 bases, J lost 0 bases, and 4 bases lay in between. Germline V CDR1 and CDR2: DFQATT, SNEGSKA (reference sequence). The CDR3 is CSAEYQETQYF. CDR3 in DNA: TGCAGTGCTGAGTACCAAGAGACCCAGTACTTC.

The chain carries TRBV9 and TRBJ2-1; 8 bases line up with TRBD2. The CDR3 spans 15 residues. J gave up 5 bases and V 4 bases, and 8 bases lay outside the gene matches. Germline V gene sequence: CDR1 SGDLS, CDR2 YYNGEE. The CDR3 coding sequence is TGTGCCAGCAGCTCTGGGTCGGGAGGGAACAATGAGCAGTTCTTC. Translation: CASSSGSGGNNEQFF.

This chain links TRBV7-9 with TRBJ2-1; D perhaps matches TRBD2 (5 bases). The CDR3 has 15 amino acids. Germline loops: CDR1 SEHNR, CDR2 FQNEAQ (reference sequence). V was trimmed by 3 bases and J by 2 bases, leaving 11 bases between them. This CDR3 is CASSLKDSPYNEQFF. CDR3 in DNA: TGTGCCAGCAGCTTGAAGGACTCTCCCTACAATGAGCAGTTCTTC.